This T cell receptor (beta chain) derives from a study of T cells after yellow fever vaccination. TCRdb reprocessed the 5' RACE reads with MiXCR, giving one entry per CDR3 protein. In the table there are hundreds of thousands of distinct CDR3 sequences, roughly 14% of which are singletons. V shed 4 bases and J 1 base; nucleotides not matched to a gene: 10. The CDR3 extends over 18 amino acids. Germline CDR1 SGHVS, CDR2 FQNEAQ. The receptor comes from a man aged 25-40 years who received the YFV17D yellow fever vaccine. The chain has TRBV7-8 and TRBJ2-5; 12 bases are a match to TRBD2. The source was PBMCs, collected on the day of the yellow fever booster vaccination. The CDR3 region is CASSSPATSGRVQETQYF. DNA for the CDR3: TGTGCCAGCAGCTCCCCCGCGACTAGCGGGAGAGTCCAAGAGACCCAGTACTTC.